The entry below gives a single T cell receptor (beta chain) sequence along with its context. Its matching antigen is unknown. PCR was performed using 60 Vbeta and 13 Jbeta primers. TCRdb's copy holds only in-frame clones and misses some; the assay was immunoSEQ multiplex PCR. Its clone listing holds 38,000 or so clones. The sample is drawn from a study of cytomegalovirus exposure and HLA in healthy donors. Study results and limitations: In a later analysis, at a false discovery rate of 0.05, about 17,000 TCR beta sequences matched HLA alleles.

The CDR3 runs 16 residues. CDR1 and CDR2 from the germline V gene are LGHNA and YSLEER. V lost 0 bases to trimming and J lost 4 bases; unmatched junction nucleotides: 7. The sequencing input was PBMCs. The gene calls are TRBV4-3 and TRBJ2-5; 8 nucleotides match TRBD2. The receptor comes from a man between 35 and 55 years old in good health and CMV-seropositive. The CDR3 here is CASSQDGGLAPETQYF. The CDR3 nucleotides read TGCGCCAGCAGCCAAGATGGAGGACTAGCTCCAGAGACCCAGTACTTC.